This T cell receptor beta chain was profiled in a study of cytomegalovirus exposure and HLA in healthy donors (dated by TCRdb to 2016 to 2017). At the level of the whole study: According to an earlier analysis of a few hundred of the donors, about 180 million T cells yielded 117 million unique TCR beta sequences and roughly 280 Gb of sequence data. An early release covering 550 to 700 HLA-typed donors comprised about 300 gigabases of sequencing data and about 90 million unique TCR sequences. Among the roughly 390 genotyped donors, approximately 77% belonged to the genetic ancestry cluster associated with self-reported Caucasian donors. The study aimed to test whether cataloging public T cell receptors could reveal signatures of past pathogen exposure. The study used immunosequencing to profile the T cell repertoires of 666 subjects and linked those repertoires to cytomegalovirus serostatus. In addition to the first cohort of several hundred subjects, a separate validation cohort of 120 different subjects was used. To predict cytomegalovirus infection status, the study brought together high-throughput TCR immunosequencing, statistical association of individual TCRs with disease status, and machine learning. To study patterns of TCR occurrence, a later analysis re-analyzed previously published TCR beta repertoires from around 660 donors and added high-resolution HLA genotyping. Rather than drawing on any new phenotypic data, the later analysis identified candidate immune exposures from TCR beta sequences and the way those sequences occurred across donors. In an earlier analysis of 500 to 650 of the donors, high-throughput TCR beta sequencing was used to judge whether each TCR beta V gene segment behaved as functional or pseudogenic. Alongside the repertoire data, information on donor age, sex, ethnicity and CMV serostatus was compiled. A later genetic analysis used genome-wide SNP genotypes for about 60% of the roughly 670 donors, treating that subset as a discovery cohort. All discovery cohort repertoires had been generated on a single sequencing platform. HLA typing covered class I and class II loci at four-digit resolution. Typing coverage differed by locus: A, B, C, DRB1 and DQB1 were typed in about 629-630 donors, DQA1 in 522, DPA1 in 600 to 610, and DPB1 in 400 to 490. Because of strong linkage in the cohort, roughly five DR-DQ haplotypes were treated as single units for association and clustering. Among about 390 genotyped donors of the cohort, an average of roughly 240,000 unique TCR beta nucleotide sequences were sequenced per donor, about a sixth of them non-productive. General conclusions and limits of the study: A later genetic analysis reported fewer N-insertions in productive TCRs among donors in an Asian-associated ancestry cluster than the roughly 620-donor mean. In vitro tests confirmed that a few of the cytomegalovirus-associated TCR beta chains recognize cytomegalovirus antigens. Because HLA typing was unavailable for some donors at each locus, only the typed subset was used in association tests. Linkage disequilibrium might explain the correlated functional status among segregating V segments, but an unknown experimental factor could not be excluded. In both the original and validation cohorts, the classifier was reported to diagnose cytomegalovirus status with high specificity and sensitivity. Presence/absence analyses assumed roughly uniform sequencing depth across donors, an assumption that may not hold. Across donors, most TCR sequences were observed very rarely, whereas some public TCRs were present in many individuals. CMV serostatus was the only immune exposure information available for the cohort. A further reported finding was that TCR beta sequences accurately predicted the HLA-A and HLA-B alleles for most subjects in the first cohort. A later analysis reported that several top co-occurrence clusters appeared linked to parvovirus B19, influenza, CMV and Epstein-Barr virus. When HLA alleles, especially DR and DQ, strongly co-occurred, attributing TCR associations to individual alleles was difficult. In a later analysis, the rate of TCR association differed among HLA loci, with DRB1 alleles having the most associated TCRs and HLA-C alleles having the fewest. Compared with equally common non-associated chains, HLA-associated TCR beta chains in a later analysis were more clonally expanded and had lower generation probabilities. This cohort had only TCR beta chains sequenced, and the lack of alpha or paired-chain data limited which features could be detected. In a later analysis, most CMV-associated TCR beta chains were found to appear HLA-restricted, with HLA associations seemingly driven largely by CMV exposure. Some IMGT-functional V segments, including TRBV6-2 and TRBV6-3, could not be distinguished by the 87-base-pair reads and were therefore excluded. Because counts were too low, seventeen rarely observed V segments, including chromosome 9 orphons, were excluded from the earlier analysis of some 590 of the donors. In an earlier analysis of about 600 of the donors, most TCR beta V segments appeared in productive rearrangements about 87% or about 30% of the time, broadly matching IMGT annotations. The study gave a list of 150 to 200 TCR beta chains associated with cytomegalovirus. At a false discovery rate of 0.05, a later analysis linked roughly 17,000 TCR beta sequences to specific HLA alleles. It was suggested by the authors that the approach could potentially be generalized to other disease states and immunological phenotypes. V-gene and J-gene trimming of TCR beta chains was associated with a missense DCLRE1C variant in a later genetic analysis, and the association was replicated in an independent cohort. The sequencing pipeline was judged likely to have produced a cluster of highly shared sequence variants as a technical artifact.

To note about this clone: Its specific antigen is unknown. No much larger clonotype is one base removed from it; base qualities were not supplied.

Libraries came from the immunoSEQ multiplex PCR assay. For the multiplex PCR, a mixture combining 60 forward primers for TCR Vbeta segments and 13 reverse primers for TCR Jbeta segments was used. Amplification of the CDR3 region of rearranged TCR beta genes was performed with a multiplex PCR assay on genomic DNA. Amplified TCR beta libraries were sequenced as 87-base-pair reads on the Illumina HiSeq System. Per the source publication's procedure: Across the 670 or so repertoires, a later analysis counted about 81 million unique TCR beta chains, 9.5 million to 13 million of which were shared by at least two donors. Raw reads were error-corrected and collapsed into unique sequences with a nearest-neighbor algorithm that merged closely related sequences to remove PCR and sequencing errors. CDR3 sequences were aligned to IMGT reference sequences to assign V, D and J gene segments. For a sequence to be retained, at least a six-nucleotide match to both a V gene segment and a J gene segment was required. Rearrangements were called productive when the CDR3 lacked stop codons and stayed in frame with V and J; all others were non-productive. Following IMGT convention, CDR3 was defined as the stretch from the second conserved V-encoded cysteine to the conserved J-encoded phenylalanine. The earlier analysis of more than 450 of the donors excluded sequences that lacked an unambiguous match to a single V gene segment. An earlier analysis of around 600 of the donors classified V segments as functional when productive rearrangements were above 56.7% and as segregating when the standard deviation between donors was above 5%. To diagnose cytomegalovirus status from the catalog of TCR beta chain sequences, a statistical classification framework was built. A later analysis assigned V and J genes by comparing TCR nucleotide sequences with IMGT/GENE-DB human TR gene sequences. Using the TCRdist pipeline, a later analysis assigned CDR3 sequences along with most-parsimonious VDJ recombination scenarios. A later analysis defined each TCR beta chain by its CDR3 amino acid sequence plus V-gene family, and excluded reads lacking a unique V-gene family. As a way to deal with suspected cross-contamination and a sequencing artifact, a later analysis dropped hundreds of nucleotide sequences that were highly shared and had low generation probability. In a later analysis, a clonal expansion index was calculated for each public chain from normalized within-repertoire ranks of inferred template counts. In a later analysis, generation probabilities were computed using a VDJ recombination model fitted to out-of-frame rearrangements, and the results were checked against IGoR. In a later analysis, hypergeometric tests were used to score TCR-TCR, TCR-HLA and TCR-CMV co-occurrence, with a repertoire-size bias correction applied to TCR pairs. In a later analysis, false discovery rates were estimated by permuting HLA or CMV assignments 20 times. In a later analysis, co-occurring TCRs were grouped with DBSCAN, and TCRdist sequence similarity was added when clustering was performed within HLA-allele-positive subsets. Repertoires with fewer than 30,000 or more than 120,000 public chains, plus five repertoires with anomalous nucleotide sharing, were excluded from co-occurrence clustering. The table comes from immuneACCESS by way of TCRdb, which keeps in-frame sequences with V and J called. Part of the clones is missing from these tables; in studies checked, under half for an unresolved V gene and the rest for unknown reasons. V, J and clone size reflect that table, while D and trimming were determined from the DNA. The table for this sample lists 60,000 to 85,000 clones; about 79% of them were counted only once. The ten largest clonotypes hold approximately 17% of the sample.

CDR3 length: 15 amino acids, cysteine to phenylalanine. Only the CDR3 part of the read is kept: 45 bases, read in frame from the first base. V and J lose 1 base and 1 base, and a span of 10 bases separates them. CDR1 and CDR2 are drawn from the germline V gene: SGHDN, FVKESK. The cohort consisted of 666 healthy bone marrow donors. At the time of sampling, all cohort members were nominally healthy, though unrecorded immune exposures were likely present. The donor tested CMV seropositive, placing the donor among the 250 to 350 seropositive members of the cohort. Each donor provided a peripheral blood sample, and peripheral blood mononuclear cells were used for TCR beta sequencing. The Qiagen DNeasy Blood Extraction Kit was used to extract genomic DNA from the blood cell samples.

Recombination connected TRBV14 to TRBJ1-1; the D gene is unclear. The receptor's source is a man between 65 and 85 years old in good health and CMV-seropositive. Source material: PBMCs. The CDR3 region: CASSQVYTRNTEAFF. The nucleotide sequence is TGTGCCAGCAGCCAAGTATACACCCGGAACACTGAAGCTTTCTTT.